A selection of T cell receptor beta chains follows, all from one sample in a study of blood T cell repertoires in COVID-19. TCRdb keeps only in-frame clones here, not all; method: immunoSEQ multiplex PCR. The sample records tens of thousands of clones, roughly 79% being singletons. Sequenced input: peripheral blood. All receptors come from an older woman with acute or convalescent COVID-19. CDR3s leave out the opening cysteine and the closing phenylalanine or tryptophan. For some rows the clone size is stated as once, few or many, or as a class when expanded; others skip it.

abundance: -
v_gene: TRBV2
CDR3aa: ASSPGTGGGPHAGELF

abundance: -
v_gene: TRBV4-1
CDR3aa: ASSQALDRAYGYT

abundance: few
v_gene: TRBV19
CDR3aa: ASSMSESYEQY

abundance: -
v_gene: TRBV5-1
CDR3aa: ASSPDTVGYGYT

abundance: many
v_gene: TRBV5-1
CDR3aa: ASSLGQEVWEPQH

abundance: -
v_gene: TRBV27
CDR3aa: ASSLGQLNSPLH

abundance: -
v_gene: TRBV11-3
CDR3aa: ASSLSRGGGGDIQY

abundance: -
v_gene: TRBV6-6
CDR3aa: ASSLYGANYGYT

abundance: -
v_gene: TRBV20-1
CDR3aa: SSGTSYEQY

abundance: -
v_gene: TRBV7-9
CDR3aa: ASSLLDISEQY

abundance: -
v_gene: TRBV5-6
CDR3aa: ASSEEGTGKGGYT

abundance: -
v_gene: TRBV7-3
CDR3aa: ASSFLGGGGTDTQY

abundance: -
v_gene: TRBV19
CDR3aa: ASSIILYSNQPQH

abundance: -
v_gene: TRBV6-1
CDR3aa: ASSELGQGASPLH

abundance: -
v_gene: TRBV6-2/TRBV6-3
CDR3aa: ASSYSSGATHGQY

abundance: -
v_gene: TRBV5-1
CDR3aa: ASSPWGERNSPLH

abundance: -
v_gene: TRBV3-1/TRBV3-2
CDR3aa: ASSQARSGANVLT

abundance: -
v_gene: TRBV10-2
CDR3aa: ASSGEGIGYGYT

abundance: -
v_gene: TRBV9
CDR3aa: ASSVGGSGETQY

abundance: -
v_gene: TRBV19
CDR3aa: ASSIGVASGEQF

abundance: once
v_gene: TRBV19
CDR3aa: ASSPGGGSNQPQH

abundance: -
v_gene: TRBV2
CDR3aa: ASNSREAHYGYT

abundance: few
v_gene: TRBV2
CDR3aa: ASSEDISGSNTEAF